This is a list of T cell receptor beta chains from one sample in a study of human T cells and chemical hapten exposure. Each CDR3 protein is one row after TCRdb ran MiXCR on the RACE reads. The sample yields nearly 350,000 distinct CDR3 sequences, roughly 6.9% seen once. Material: whole blood, obtained in connection with sensitization to the hapten diphenylcyclopropenone (DPC). These TCRs come from a woman younger than 35 with alopecia areata. Some clones in this sample may be carry-over from other donors' samples. Both conserved end residues are part of each CDR3. The D gene is left open where the match is weak. Size tells how often a clone was seen (once, few, many) or the class of an expanded clone, and some rows leave it out.

V	D	J	size	DNA	CDR3
TRBV9	TRBD1	TRBJ2-3	many	TGTGCCAGCAGCCTAGCCGGGACAGGGGGCCTTAATACGCAGTATTTT	CASSLAGTGGLNTQYF
TRBV28	-	TRBJ1-4	-	TGTGCCAGCAGTTTGGGTTCTAGGGCGGGGGAAAAACTGTTTTTT	CASSLGSRAGEKLFF
TRBV12-3/TRBV12-4	-	TRBJ2-7	many	TGTGCCAGCAGTCCATTACAGGGAGCCGACGAGCAGTACTTC	CASSPLQGADEQYF
TRBV7-8	TRBD2	TRBJ2-3	many	TGTGCCAGCAGCTTATCTCTAGCGGGGGGGCAGGCAGATACGCAGTATTTT	CASSLSLAGGQADTQYF
TRBV4-1	-	TRBJ1-5	many	TGCGCCAGCAGCCAAGATCGGGGGTTGCCCCAGCATTTT	CASSQDRGLPQHF
TRBV6-5	-	TRBJ2-7	few	TGTGCCAGCAGTTACTCCAGGGCAGCTGAGCAGTACTTC	CASSYSRAAEQYF
TRBV6-5	TRBD1	TRBJ1-3	-	TGTGCCAGCAGTTACTCGAGGGGGCTCTCTGGAAACACCATATATTTT	CASSYSRGLSGNTIYF
TRBV7-9	-	TRBJ2-4	few	TGTGCCAGCAGCCCCTCGGGCACCAAAAACATTCAGTACTTC	CASSPSGTKNIQYF
TRBV7-2	TRBD2	TRBJ2-3	-	TGTGCCAGCAGCCGCCCTCTAGCGGGGGTTGATACGCAGTATTTT	CASSRPLAGVDTQYF
TRBV4-1	-	TRBJ1-1	many	TGCGCCAGCAGCCAAGATAGAATTGGGCAGGGCTACGCTGAAGCTTTCTTT	CASSQDRIGQGYAEAFF
TRBV20-1	-	TRBJ1-5	many	TGCAGTGCTAGTTCGGGAGGCCGAAATCAGCCCCAGCATTTT	CSASSGGRNQPQHF
TRBV12-3/TRBV12-4	-	TRBJ1-2	-	TGTGCCAGCAGTTTCTTCGGCAGGTCCTTCAACTATGGCTACACCTTC	CASSFFGRSFNYGYTF
TRBV4-3	-	TRBJ1-1	many	TGCGCCAGCAGCCTAATGTCCGGGAGCATGAACACTGAAGCTTTCTTT	CASSLMSGSMNTEAFF
TRBV12-3/TRBV12-4	TRBD1	TRBJ2-2	many	TGTGCCAGCAGTTTGGGCAGGGGGCGCTCGGGCGGGGAGCTGTTTTTT	CASSLGRGRSGGELFF
TRBV11-1	TRBD1	TRBJ1-1	-	TGTGCCAGCAGCGGACAGGGGGTATATGGGACTGAAGCTTTCTTT	CASSGQGVYGTEAFF
TRBV29-1	-	TRBJ2-7	many	TGCAGCGTTGAAGTGTCCTACGAGCAGTACTTC	CSVEVSYEQYF
TRBV14	-	TRBJ1-1	many	TGTGCCAGCAGCCAAGAGTCGGACTTAACTGAAGCTTTCTTT	CASSQESDLTEAFF
TRBV7-7	TRBD2	TRBJ2-7	-	TGTGCTAGCAGTCCAGCGGGGGGAAAAGAGCAGTACTTC	CASSPAGGKEQYF
TRBV28	-	TRBJ2-7	many	TGTGCCAGCAGCGCCCCAAGGGAAGTAAACTACGAGCAGTACTTC	CASSAPREVNYEQYF
TRBV3-1	TRBD1	TRBJ2-3	many	TGTGCCAGCAGCACCGGACAGGGCCCAGATACGCAGTATTTT	CASSTGQGPDTQYF
TRBV28	-	TRBJ1-5	-	TGTGCCAGCAGTCTCCGGACAGATGATCAGCCCCAGCATTTT	CASSLRTDDQPQHF
TRBV29-1	-	TRBJ1-5	-	TGCAGCGTCCTTACAGGGCTCAATCAGCCCCAGCATTTT	CSVLTGLNQPQHF
TRBV7-2	TRBD1	TRBJ1-5	many	TGTGCCAGCAGCGTGACAGGGCCGCAGCCCCAGCATTTT	CASSVTGPQPQHF
TRBV5-1	TRBD2	TRBJ2-3	many	TGCGCCAGCAGCTTGGTACTAGCGGGGGGACCAGATACGCAGTATTTT	CASSLVLAGGPDTQYF
TRBV20-1	-	TRBJ2-3	many	TGCAGTGCTAGTTATCTCGATACGCAGTATTTT	CSASYLDTQYF
TRBV12-3/TRBV12-4	TRBD1	TRBJ1-6	few	TGTGCCAGCAGCCCTCTAACAGGGGGCACTTCACCCCTCCACTTT	CASSPLTGGTSPLHF
TRBV3-1	TRBD1	TRBJ2-3	many	TGTGCCAGCAGCCATCCCGGACAGGGGGCGAGCACAGATACGCAGTATTTT	CASSHPGQGASTDTQYF
TRBV28	TRBD1	TRBJ2-4	-	TGTGCCAGCAGTTTAAAAGGACAGGGGGGCTCCAAAAACATTCAGTACTTC	CASSLKGQGGSKNIQYF